Below, 24 T cell receptor beta chains from the same sample are listed, as sequenced in a study of glioma-infiltrating T cells. Using RNA template, CDR3s of TCR alpha and beta were amplified with iRepertoire arm-PCR. One entry per CDR3 protein, called by TCRdb with MiXCR from the multiplex PCR reads. The table includes 85,000 to 110,000 distinct CDR3 sequences, around 28% detected once. Sample: glioma tissue, nonneoplastic brain tissue, or PBMCs (not recorded which). Receptors were obtained from a human donor with low-grade glioma or glioblastoma, undergoing nonglioma brain surgery, or in good health (not recorded which).

Concerning this clonotype: A much larger clonotype is one base distant, so this may be a read error. This chain connects TRBV28 to TRBJ2-3; D not resolved. The germline V gene has CDR1 MDHEN and CDR2 SYDVKM. The CDR3 covers 12 residues. CDR3 DNA sequence: TGTGCCAGCACCGCAGGCACAGATACGAAGTATTTT. This codes for CASTAGTDTKYF. The full variable domain, completed using reference TRBV28 and TRBJ2-3, is DVKVTQSSRYLVKRTGEKVFLECVQDMDHENMFWYRQDPGLGLRLIYFSYDVKMKEKGDIPEGYSVSREKKERFSLILESASTNQTSMYLCASTAGTDTKYFGPGTRLTVL.

In this sample, this clonotype turned up many times. The V call is TRBV20-1, the J call TRBJ1-1; D remains unclear. This CDR3 is 17 amino acids long. Germline loops: CDR1 DFQATT, CDR2 SNEGSKA (reference sequence). V was trimmed by 0 bases and J by 0 bases, leaving 17 bases between them. The CDR3 bases are TGCAGTGCTAGAGATAGTGGAAGAGATCGATTGAACACTGAAGCTTTCTTT. Its protein is CSARDSGRDRLNTEAFF.

This clonotype was found many times. The rearrangement uses TRBV7-2 and TRBJ2-7; possibly TRBD1 or TRBD2 for D (5 bases each). This CDR3 contains 13 residues. Germline CDR1 SGHTA, CDR2 FQGNSA. V was shortened by 5 bases and J by 0 bases, with 8 bases between the two germline ends. The CDR3 reads CASSRDGSYEQYF. Here the CDR3 DNA reads TGTGCCAGCAGCAGGGACGGCTCCTACGAGCAGTACTTC.

This clonotype was detected only a few times. The rearrangement links TRBV12-3 or TRBV12-4 to TRBJ2-7; 8 bases align to TRBD1. Unmatched junction bases numbered 3, after V lost 3 bases and J lost 5 bases. CDR3 length: 13 amino acids. The CDR3 sequence is CASSLTGENEQYF. CDR3 bases: TGTGCCAGCAGTTTGACAGGGGAGAACGAGCAGTACTTC.

This clonotype appeared a few times. The V and J genes are TRBV7-3 and TRBJ1-1, with TRBD1 matching 7 bases. This CDR3 contains 13 residues. Germline-derived CDR1 and CDR2 are SGHTA and FQGTGA. J gave up 11 bases and V 5 bases, and 11 bases lay outside the gene matches. The CDR3 sequence is CASSPEVGQRAFF. CDR3 nucleotide sequence: TGTGCCAGCAGCCCAGAGGTGGGACAGCGGGCTTTCTTT.

The chain carries TRBV6-1 and TRBJ1-1; D might be TRBD1 (6 bases). V shed 6 bases and J shed 0 bases, with 17 bases lying between them. The CDR3 sequence is 16 residues long. Germline CDR1 is MNHNS and CDR2 is SASEGT. The DNA of the CDR3 is TGTGCCAGCAGAACTAAGGACAGAATCATGAACACTGAAGCTTTCTTT. Translating gives CASRTKDRIMNTEAFF.

Details on this clonotype: Being one base from a much bigger clone, this may be a read error. The CDR3: CAGSLGGLSYEQYF. In DNA, the CDR3 is TGTGCCGGCAGCTTGGGGGGGCTCTCCTACGAGCAGTACTTC. The chain is built from TRBV7-2 and TRBJ2-7; possibly TRBD2 for D (7 bases). The CDR3 sequence is 14 residues long. Germline CDR1 is SGHTA and CDR2 is FQGNSA.

J is TRBJ2-3 and V is TRBV9, with unresolved D. The V gene's germline CDR1 is SGDLS and CDR2 YYNGEE. The CDR3 consists of 15 residues. V lost 1 base and J lost 0, with 9 bases in between. The CDR3 DNA is TGTGCCAGCAGCGTACATGTTGAGAGCACAGATACGCAGTATTTT. This gives the protein CASSVHVESTDTQYF.

The chain recombines TRBV2 with TRBJ1-5, with D possibly TRBD1 on 6 matching bases. The germline CDR1 and CDR2 sequences are SNHLY and FYNNEI. CDR3 length equals 15 residues. V lost 6 bases and J 7 bases, leaving 19 bases between the germline ends. DNA for the CDR3: TGTGCCAGCAGGCGGGACACAGGAACACACCAGCCCCAGCATTTT. Amino acids: CASRRDTGTHQPQHF.

This clonotype was recorded a few times. A read error may produce the germline difference seen at one junction end. This sequence joins TRBV19 and TRBJ2-3, with 8 bases that match TRBD1. This CDR3 comprises 14 residues. Germline V gene lookup returns CDR1 LNHDA and CDR2 SQIVND (reference sequence). CDR3 nucleotides: TGTGCCTCCAACCGGGACAGGTACACAGATACGCGGTATTTT. Protein product: CASNRDRYTDTRYF. Full variable domain (rest looked up from reference TRBV19 and TRBJ2-3): DGGITQSPKYLFRKEGQNVTLSCEQNLNHDAMYWYRQDPGQGLRLIYYSQIVNDFQKGDIAEGYSVSREKKESFPLTVTSAQKNPTAFYLCASNRDRYTDTRYFGPGTRLTVL.

In its sample, this clonotype was seen a few times. This chain joins TRBV29-1 and TRBJ2-5; 9 bases agree with TRBD2. Trimming at V came to 6 bases and at J to 5 bases, leaving 10 bases not matched to a gene. The CDR3 sequence is 14 residues long. Germline CDR1 and CDR2: SQVTM and ANQGSEA. The CDR3 DNA reads as TGCAGCGTGCTTCTGGCGGGGGGGCGCGAGACCCAGTACTTC. Its translation is CSVLLAGGRETQYF.

On this clonotype itself: Germline is not matched at one junction end, which may reflect a read error. The gene calls are TRBV29-1 and TRBJ2-5, with 7 bases fitting TRBD1. In germline, CDR1 is SQVTM, CDR2 ANQGSEA. The CDR3 spans 13 residues. The CDR3 protein is CSVVKGAGETKYF. CDR3 bases: TGCAGCGTTGTAAAGGGGGCCGGGGAGACCAAGTACTTC.

With regard to this clonotype: Being one base from a much bigger clone, this may be a read error. This rearrangement joins TRBV7-3 to TRBJ2-7, with D perhaps assigned TRBD1 or TRBD2 (5 bases each). The V end was cut by 6 bases, the J end by 7 bases, with 19 bases between. This CDR3 is 14 amino acids long. CDR1 is SGHTA and CDR2 is FQGTGA in the germline V gene. The CDR3 coding sequence is TGTGCCAGCAGACGGGACGGTGGCTATAATGAGCAGTACTTC. Its translation: CASRRDGGYNEQYF.

This chain connects TRBV12-3 or TRBV12-4 to TRBJ2-7, with TRBD2 identical over 12 bases. This CDR3 spans 16 amino acids. J was trimmed by 6 bases and V by 5 bases; bases with no gene match: 11. As DNA, the CDR3 is TGTGCCAGCAGTCTCCGGGGCCCTAGCGGGGGGGGCGAGCAGTACTTC. Its protein is CASSLRGPSGGGEQYF.

The CDR3 bases are TGTGCCAGCAGCCAAATTAGCGGGGGGGCCCTGGGTGAGCAGTTCTTC. Translation gives CASSQISGGALGEQFF. This sequence joins TRBV3-1 and TRBJ2-1, with TRBD2 matching 11 bases. The germline CDR1 and CDR2 sequences are LGHDT and YNNKEL (reference sequence). V shed 2 bases and J 9 bases; nucleotides not matched to a gene: 9. The CDR3 is made up of 16 amino acids.

With regard to this clonotype: With a much larger clone just one base away, this may be a read error. This sequence joins TRBV6-5 and TRBJ2-2; D possibly corresponds to TRBD1 (5 bases). CDR1 and CDR2 (germline): MNHEY, SVGAGI. Trimming stripped 0 bases from V and 2 bases from J, with 13 bases between. The CDR3 is 17 residues long. In nucleotides, the CDR3 is TGTGCCAGCAGTTACTCTTACTGCAGGACAAACACCGGGGAGCTGTTTTTT. Its translation: CASSYSYCRTNTGELFF.

Many counts were recorded for this clonotype. The chain joins TRBV20-1 to TRBJ2-5; TRBD2 matches at 9 bases. CDR1 and CDR2 (germline): DFQATT, SNEGSKA (reference sequence). V lost 6 bases, J lost 4 bases, and 9 bases stayed unmatched. The CDR3 spans 14 residues. CDR3 sequence: CSAPSAGGGETQYF. Here the CDR3 DNA reads TGCAGTGCCCCCTCAGCGGGGGGTGGAGAGACCCAGTACTTC.

Worth noting for this clonotype: Being one base from a much bigger clone, this may be a read error. The chain joins TRBV20-1 to TRBJ2-7; D might be TRBD1 (5 bases). The J call may be faulty, since TRBJ2-1 better matches the DNA end. The CDR3 is made up of 15 amino acids. Germline CDR1 reads DFQATT; CDR2 reads SNEGSKA (reference sequence). The CDR3 nucleotides read TGCAGTGCTAGAGACCCCCGTAGGGGCCTGTACGAGCAGTTCTTC. This encodes CSARDPRRGLYEQFF.

In its sample, this clonotype was seen many times. The J gene is TRBJ1-3, the V gene TRBV6-1; no clear D. V shed 10 bases and J shed 0 bases, with 7 bases lying between them. CDR3 length: 12 residues. From germline, CDR1 is MNHNS and CDR2 SASEGT. The CDR3 DNA is TGTGCCACCTCGTTCTCTGGAAACACCATATATTTT. As protein: CATSFSGNTIYF.

With respect to this clonotype: A much larger clone lies a single base off, so this may be a read error. The chain is built from TRBV6-9 and TRBJ2-2, with D possibly TRBD2 on 5 matching bases. Germline assignment: CDR1 MNHGY and CDR2 SVAAGI. This CDR3 has 13 residues. In DNA form, the CDR3 reads TGTGCCAGCAGTTACCGGGTCACCGGGGAGCTGCTTTTT. This translates into CASSYRVTGELLF.

J is TRBJ1-2 and V is TRBV4-2; 7 bases line up with TRBD1. Trimming cost V 9 bases and J 1 base; bases outside gene matches: 17. Germline assignment: CDR1 LGHNA and CDR2 YNFKEQ. The CDR3 consists of 17 residues. CDR3 protein: CASHTSGQTIINYGYTF. CDR3 DNA sequence: TGTGCCAGTCACACTTCGGGACAGACGATAATTAACTATGGCTACACCTTC.

In regard to this clonotype: This is likely a read error, given that the CDR3 carries no conserved phenylalanine or tryptophan at its end. The chain couples TRBV4-2 to TRBJ2-5; the D gene is possibly TRBD2 (5 bases). CDR3 size: 15 residues. The germline V gene has CDR1 LGHNA and CDR2 YNFKEQ. With 3 bases removed from V and 5 bases from J, the gap between germline ends came to 16 bases. CDR3: CASSQDLSGGETQYS. The CDR3 nucleotides are TGTGCCAGCAGCCAGGACTTATCGGGCGGGGAGACCCAGTACTCC.

As concerns this clonotype: Just one base apart from a much larger clone, this may be a read error. Because the CDR3 is missing its conserved closing phenylalanine or tryptophan, this is likely a read error. This chain links TRBV7-8 with TRBJ2-5; D may be TRBD1 (6 bases). The CDR3 is made up of 13 amino acids. Trimming took off 6 bases at V and 1 base at J, with 9 bases between the two ends. Germline values: CDR1 SGHVS, CDR2 FQNEAQ. The CDR3 loop reads CASRRDIQETQYL. CDR3 nucleotide sequence: TGTGCCAGCAGGAGGGACATCCAAGAGACCCAGTACTTA.

This clonotype showed up just once. This may come from a read error, since a much larger clone is one base off. This chain uses TRBV3-1 with TRBJ1-1; TRBD1 is a possible D gene (5 bases). Germline V CDR1 and CDR2: LGHDT, YNNKEL (reference sequence). Trimming left V 4 bases short and J 7 bases short, with 13 bases between. CDR3 length equals 13 residues. The CDR3 sequence is CASSRDGHSEAFF. In nucleotides, the CDR3 is TGTGCCAGCAGCCGGGACGGCCACAGTGAAGCTTTCTTT. Drawing the rest from reference TRBV3-1 and TRBJ1-1, the complete variable domain is DTAVSQTPKYLVTQMGNDKSIKCEQNLGHDTMYWYKQDSKKFLKIMFSYNNKELIINETVPNRFSPKSPDKAHLNLHINSLELGDSAVYFCASSRDGHSEAFFGQGTRLTVV.